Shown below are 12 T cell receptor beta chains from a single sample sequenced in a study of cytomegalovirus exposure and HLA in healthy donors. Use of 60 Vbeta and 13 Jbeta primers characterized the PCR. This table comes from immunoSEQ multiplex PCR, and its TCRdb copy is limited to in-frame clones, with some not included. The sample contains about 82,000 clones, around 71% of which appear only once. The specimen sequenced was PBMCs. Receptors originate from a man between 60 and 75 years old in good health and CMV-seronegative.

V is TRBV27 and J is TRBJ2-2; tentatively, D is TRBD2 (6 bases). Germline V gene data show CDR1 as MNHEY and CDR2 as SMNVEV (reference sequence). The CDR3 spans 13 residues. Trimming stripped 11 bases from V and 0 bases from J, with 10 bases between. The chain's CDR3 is CAAGGANTGELFF. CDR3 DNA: TGTGCCGCAGGCGGGGCGAACACCGGGGAGCTGTTTTTT.

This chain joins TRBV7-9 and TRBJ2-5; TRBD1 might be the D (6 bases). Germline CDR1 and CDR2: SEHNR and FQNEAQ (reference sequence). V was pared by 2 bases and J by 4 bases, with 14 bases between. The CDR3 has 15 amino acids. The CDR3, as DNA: TGTGCCAGCAGCTTATTCGGCAGGGGTCGAGAGACCCAGTACTTC. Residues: CASSLFGRGRETQYF.

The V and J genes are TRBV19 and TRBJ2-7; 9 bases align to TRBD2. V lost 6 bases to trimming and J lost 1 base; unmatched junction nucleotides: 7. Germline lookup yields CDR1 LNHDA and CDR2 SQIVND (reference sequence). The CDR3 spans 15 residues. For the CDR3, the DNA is TGTGCCAGTAGCCTCCTAGCGGGACAATCCTACGAGCAGTACTTC. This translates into CASSLLAGQSYEQYF.

In DNA form, the CDR3 reads TGTGCCAGTAGTGTGACTGGCGACTATGGCTACACCTTC. Its translation: CASSVTGDYGYTF. V gene TRBV19 combines with J gene TRBJ1-2; the D is unclear. Germline assignment: CDR1 LNHDA and CDR2 SQIVND (reference sequence). The germline V and J ends were trimmed by 5 bases and 3 bases, with 10 bases remaining between them. The CDR3 totals 13 residues.

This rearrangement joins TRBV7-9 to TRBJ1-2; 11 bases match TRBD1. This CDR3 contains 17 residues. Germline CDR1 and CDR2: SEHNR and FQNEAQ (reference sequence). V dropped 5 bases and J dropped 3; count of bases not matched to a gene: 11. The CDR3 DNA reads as TGTGCCAGCAGCCCTTCCGGGACAGGGGGATCGGACTATGGCTACACCTTC. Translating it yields CASSPSGTGGSDYGYTF.

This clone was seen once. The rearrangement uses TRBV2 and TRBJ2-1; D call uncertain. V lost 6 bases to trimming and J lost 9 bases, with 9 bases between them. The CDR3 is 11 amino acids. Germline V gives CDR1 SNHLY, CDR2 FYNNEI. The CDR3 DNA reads TGTGCCAGCAGCTTTGACTTTGAGCAGTTCTTC. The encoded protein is CASSFDFEQFF.

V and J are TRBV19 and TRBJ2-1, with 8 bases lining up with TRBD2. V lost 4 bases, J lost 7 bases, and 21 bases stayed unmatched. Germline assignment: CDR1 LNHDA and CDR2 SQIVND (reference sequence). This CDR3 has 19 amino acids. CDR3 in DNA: TGTGCCAGTAGTAGGGTGGGGCCGAGCGGGAGATTCTCGGGTAATGAGCAGTTCTTC. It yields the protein CASSRVGPSGRFSGNEQFF.

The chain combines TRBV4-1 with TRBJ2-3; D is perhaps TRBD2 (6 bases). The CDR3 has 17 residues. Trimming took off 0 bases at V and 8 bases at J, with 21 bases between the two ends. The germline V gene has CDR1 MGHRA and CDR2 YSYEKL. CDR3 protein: CASSQDPSGWDRSTQYF. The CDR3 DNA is TGCGCCAGCAGCCAAGATCCAAGCGGGTGGGATAGAAGTACGCAGTATTTT.

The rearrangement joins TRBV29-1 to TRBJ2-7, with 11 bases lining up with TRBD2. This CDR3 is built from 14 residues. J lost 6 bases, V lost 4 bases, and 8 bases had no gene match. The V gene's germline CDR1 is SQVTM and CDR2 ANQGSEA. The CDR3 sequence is CSVASGGQLGEQYF. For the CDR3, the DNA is TGCAGCGTTGCTAGCGGGGGGCAGCTCGGCGAGCAGTACTTC.

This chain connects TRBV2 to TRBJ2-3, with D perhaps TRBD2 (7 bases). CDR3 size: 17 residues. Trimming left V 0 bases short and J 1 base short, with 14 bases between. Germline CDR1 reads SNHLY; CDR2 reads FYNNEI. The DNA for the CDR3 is TGTGCCAGCAGTGAAGCGCCCCGGGGGGCGGGCACAGATACGCAGTATTTT. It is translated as CASSEAPRGAGTDTQYF.

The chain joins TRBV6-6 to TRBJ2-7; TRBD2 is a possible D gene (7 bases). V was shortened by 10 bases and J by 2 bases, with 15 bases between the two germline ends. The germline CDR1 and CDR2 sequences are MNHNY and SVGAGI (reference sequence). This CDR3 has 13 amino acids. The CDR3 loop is CATHAGAAYEQYF. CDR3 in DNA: TGTGCCACCCACGCGGGGGCAGCCTACGAGCAGTACTTC.

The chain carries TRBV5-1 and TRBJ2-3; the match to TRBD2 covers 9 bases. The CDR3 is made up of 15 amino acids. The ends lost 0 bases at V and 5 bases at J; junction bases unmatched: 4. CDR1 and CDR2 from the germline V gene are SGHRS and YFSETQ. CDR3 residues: CASSLVLAGKDTQYF. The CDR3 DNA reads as TGCGCCAGCAGCTTGGTCCTAGCGGGAAAAGATACGCAGTATTTT.